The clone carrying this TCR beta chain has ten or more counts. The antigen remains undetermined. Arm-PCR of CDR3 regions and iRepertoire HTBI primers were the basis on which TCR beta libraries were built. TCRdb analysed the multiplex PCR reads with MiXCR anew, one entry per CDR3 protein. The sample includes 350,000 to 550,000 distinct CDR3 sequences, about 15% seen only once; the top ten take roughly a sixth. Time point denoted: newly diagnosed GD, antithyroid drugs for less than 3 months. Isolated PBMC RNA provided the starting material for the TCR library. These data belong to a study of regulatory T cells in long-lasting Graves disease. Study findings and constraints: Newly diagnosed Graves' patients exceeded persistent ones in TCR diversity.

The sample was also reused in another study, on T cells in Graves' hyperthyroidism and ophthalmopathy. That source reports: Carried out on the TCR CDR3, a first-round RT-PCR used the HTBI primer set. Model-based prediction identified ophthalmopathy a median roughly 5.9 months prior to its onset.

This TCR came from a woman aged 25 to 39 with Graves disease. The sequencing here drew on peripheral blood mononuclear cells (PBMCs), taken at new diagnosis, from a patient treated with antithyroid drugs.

CDR3 residues: CSVDSGSGANVLTF. For the CDR3, the DNA is TGCAGCGTTGACTCGGGCTCTGGGGCCAACGTCCTGACTTTC. The J gene is TRBJ2-6, the V gene TRBV29-1; no clear D gene. Germline V gene data show CDR1 as SQVTM and CDR2 as ANQGSEA. CDR3 length: 14 residues. V lost 3 bases and J 0 bases, leaving 6 bases between the germline ends. The complete variable domain, with remaining parts taken from reference TRBV29-1 and TRBJ2-6, reads SAVISQKPSRDICQRGTSLTIQCQVDSQVTMMFWYRQQPGQSLTLIATANQGSEATYESGFVIDKFPISRPNLTFSTLTVSNMSPEDSSIYLCSVDSGSGANVLTFGAGSRLTVL.